This T cell receptor (beta chain) was captured in a study of radiation and T cells in renal cell carcinoma. Germline V gene sequence: CDR1 LNHNV, CDR2 YYDKDF (reference sequence). CDR3 length equals 16 residues. Trimming took 0 bases from V and 6 from J; bases not matched to a gene: 8. Time point: baseline pretreatment blood. Documented treatment: 15 Gy SBRT to primary tumor, nephrectomy 4 weeks later. The table came from immunoSEQ multiplex PCR; TCRdb's copy has only in-frame clones and leaves some out. The profile shows roughly 150,000 clones, approximately 90% of them singletons. The material was blood, obtained from a patient whose treatment included radiotherapy and nephrectomy. V and J are TRBV15 and TRBJ2-7; 10 bases match TRBD1. The sequence was obtained from a woman between 65 and 79 years old with renal cell carcinoma. The CDR3 loop reads CATSRDKGQGGSEQYF. The CDR3 DNA follows: TGTGCCACCAGCAGAGATAAAGGACAGGGGGGGAGCGAGCAGTACTTC.